Listed below are T cell receptor beta chains from one sample, sequenced in a study of blood T cell repertoires in COVID-19. Sequencing used immunoSEQ multiplex PCR; TCRdb keeps in-frame clones, though not all of them. This sample yields tens of thousands of clones, of which about 83% are seen a single time; approximately 28% belongs to the top ten. Sequencing input: peripheral blood. Every receptor here comes from a woman of 80 years or more with acute or convalescent COVID-19. The CDR3 runs from the conserved cysteine through the conserved F or W. A D gene is named only where the DNA matches it firmly. Only part of the rows carry a size: once, few, many, or a class if the clone is expanded.

.	TRBJ2-3	.	TRBV12-3/TRBV12-4	CASSPQVKDTQYF	TGTGCCAGCAGTCCTCAGGTAAAAGATACGCAGTATTTT
.	TRBJ2-3	.	TRBV19	CASSIALEAWTDTQYF	TGTGCCAGTAGTATAGCTCTAGAGGCATGGACAGATACGCAGTATTTT
TRBD2	TRBJ2-5	.	TRBV24-1	CATSDLPGTSGSSETQYF	TGTGCCACCAGTGATTTGCCGGGGACTAGCGGGAGTTCGGAGACCCAGTACTTC
.	TRBJ1-6	.	TRBV30	CAWSGARSSPLHF	TGTGCCTGGTCAGGGGCCCGGAGTTCACCCCTCCACTTT
.	TRBJ1-5	.	TRBV4-3	CASSQDSGQPQHF	TGCGCCAGCAGCCAAGATTCGGGTCAGCCCCAGCATTTT
.	TRBJ2-5	.	TRBV9	CASSVGGQETQYF	TGTGCCAGCAGCGTAGGCGGGCAAGAGACCCAGTACTTC
.	TRBJ1-1	.	TRBV7-2	CASSIGWSNTEAFF	TGTGCCAGCTCCATCGGGTGGTCGAACACTGAAGCTTTCTTT
TRBD2	TRBJ2-3	.	TRBV30	CAGGAGGSTDTQYF	TGTGCCGGAGGGGCGGGAGGTAGCACAGATACGCAGTATTTT
.	TRBJ1-1	.	TRBV19	CATRDKMNTEAFF	TGTGCCACCAGGGATAAAATGAACACTGAAGCTTTCTTT
TRBD2	TRBJ2-1	.	TRBV7-6	CASSFSAPGGYNEQFF	TGTGCCAGCAGCTTCAGTGCCCCGGGGGGCTACAATGAGCAGTTCTTC
TRBD1	TRBJ2-2	.	TRBV5-1	CASSFRDSANTGELFF	TGCGCCAGCAGCTTCCGGGACAGCGCGAACACCGGGGAGCTGTTTTTT
TRBD2	TRBJ2-3	once	TRBV29-1	CSVSQVSSGYKDTQYF	TGCAGCGTAAGCCAGGTGTCTAGCGGGTATAAAGATACGCAGTATTTT
.	TRBJ1-1	.	TRBV3-1/TRBV3-2	CASSQGGGGNTEAFF	TGTGCCAGCAGCCAAGGGGGAGGGGGGAACACTGAAGCTTTCTTT
.	TRBJ2-1	.	TRBV5-1	CASSLEAGYNEQFF	TGCGCCAGCAGCTTGGAGGCGGGCTACAATGAGCAGTTCTTC
.	TRBJ1-6	.	TRBV10-3	CAISVGDDNSPLHF	TGTGCCATCAGTGTCGGGGATGATAATTCACCCCTCCACTTT
.	TRBJ2-7	.	TRBV2	CASREGLYEQYF	TGTGCCAGCAGAGAAGGACTTTACGAGCAGTACTTC
TRBD1	TRBJ2-3	.	TRBV28	CASRGTGTDTQYF	TGTGCCAGCAGGGGGACAGGGACAGATACGCAGTATTTT
.	TRBJ1-5	.	TRBV18	CASSRGRGEEQPQHF	TGTGCCAGCTCACGAGGACGAGGGGAGGAACAGCCCCAGCATTTT
.	TRBJ1-1	few	TRBV30	CAWRRGWRPPNTEAFF	TGTGCCTGGAGGAGAGGGTGGAGACCGCCGAACACTGAAGCTTTCTTT
.	TRBJ1-1	.	TRBV25-1	CASSVDSEAFF	TGTGCCAGCAGTGTAGACAGTGAAGCTTTCTTT
TRBD1	TRBJ1-5	.	TRBV6-6	CASSRQGLDQPQHF	TGTGCCAGCAGTCGACAGGGTTTGGATCAGCCCCAGCATTTT
TRBD1	TRBJ2-2	.	TRBV9	CASSVARTGGKNTGELFF	TGTGCCAGCAGCGTAGCTAGGACAGGGGGGAAGAACACCGGGGAGCTGTTTTTT
TRBD1	TRBJ2-7	.	TRBV7-2	CASSTGTGFYEQYF	TGTGCCAGCAGTACCGGGACAGGGTTCTACGAGCAGTACTTC
TRBD2	TRBJ2-1	.	TRBV3-1/TRBV3-2	CASSQILAGGRDEQFF	TGTGCCAGCAGCCAAATCCTAGCGGGAGGTAGGGATGAGCAGTTCTTC
.	TRBJ2-7	.	TRBV20-1	CSASPDSYEQYF	TGCAGTGCTAGTCCGGACAGCTACGAGCAGTACTTC
.	TRBJ2-7	.	TRBV21-1	CASSKAFLRPLHSGLSSYEQYF	TGTGCCAGCAGCAAAGCTTTTTTGAGGCCACTGCATAGCGGTTTGAGCTCCTACGAGCAGTACTTC
TRBD1	TRBJ1-5	few	TRBV2	CASSSSETGPYSNQPQHF	TGTGCCAGCAGTTCCAGTGAGACAGGGCCCTATAGCAATCAGCCCCAGCATTTT
.	TRBJ2-4	.	TRBV27	CASSPSIALAKNIQYF	TGTGCCAGCAGTCCTTCAATAGCCTTAGCCAAAAACATTCAGTACTTC
TRBD1	TRBJ2-2	.	TRBV5-1	CASSPTGPTGELFF	TGCGCCAGCAGCCCGACAGGGCCCACCGGGGAGCTGTTTTTT
TRBD1	TRBJ1-3	.	TRBV7-9	CASSLRDSGNTIYF	TGTGCCAGCAGCCTACGGGACAGCGGAAACACCATATATTTT
TRBD1	TRBJ1-3	.	TRBV5-1	CASSPGTEGNTIYF	TGCGCCAGCAGCCCCGGGACAGAAGGAAACACCATATATTTT
TRBD2	TRBJ2-7	.	TRBV12-3/TRBV12-4	CASSPAGGNEQYF	TGTGCCAGCAGTCCAGCGGGAGGCAACGAGCAGTACTTC
TRBD2	TRBJ2-2	.	TRBV7-7	CASSGGVTGELFF	TGTGCTAGCAGCGGGGGGGTTACCGGGGAGCTGTTTTTT
.	TRBJ1-6	once	TRBV6-5	CASSRQPPNSPLHF	TGTGCCAGCAGTAGACAGCCACCTAATTCACCCCTCCACTTT
TRBD2	TRBJ2-7	once	TRBV6-6	CASSYPLAGGTYEQYF	TGTGCCAGCAGTTACCCCCTAGCGGGAGGGACCTACGAGCAGTACTTC